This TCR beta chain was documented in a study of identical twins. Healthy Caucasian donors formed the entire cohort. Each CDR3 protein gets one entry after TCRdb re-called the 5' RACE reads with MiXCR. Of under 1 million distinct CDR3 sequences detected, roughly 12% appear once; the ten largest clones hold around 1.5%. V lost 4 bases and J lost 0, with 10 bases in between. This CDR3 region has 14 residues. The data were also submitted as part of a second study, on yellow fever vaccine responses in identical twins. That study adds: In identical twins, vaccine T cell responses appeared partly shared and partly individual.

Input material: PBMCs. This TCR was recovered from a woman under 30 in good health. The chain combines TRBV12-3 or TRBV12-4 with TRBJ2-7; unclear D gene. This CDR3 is CASSYTTSSYEQYF. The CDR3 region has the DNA TGTGCCAGCAGTTATACCACGAGCTCCTACGAGCAGTACTTC.